This section outlines one T cell receptor beta chain sequence together with its context. The antigen is undetermined. Isolated RNA was reverse transcribed in full, so expressed TCRB transcripts were sequenced. The method was immunoSEQ multiplex PCR; TCRdb's version includes in-frame clones alone and lacks a portion of them. The sample has 900,000 or so clones, roughly 17% seen once. Germline V lookup: CDR1 MDHEN, CDR2 SYDVKM. The CDR3 loop spans 14 amino acids. V was shortened by 6 bases and J by 6 bases, with 14 bases between the two germline ends. This sample is drawn from a study of beta chain features in type 1 diabetes. Study-wide points: High TCR expression in some cells could lead to their over-representation in cDNA sequencing.

CD45RO/CCR7/CD25/CD127/CD95/CD27 sorting isolated CD4+ naive, central memory, regulatory and stem cell-like memory cells. The sample consisted of naive CD4+ T cells from blood. The receptor was derived from a woman under 30 in good health. The V and J genes are TRBV28 and TRBJ2-2, with D tentatively TRBD2 (7 bases). In DNA, the CDR3 is TGTGCCAGCAGGGAACAGGGAGGGCCCGGGGAGCTGTTTTTT. Protein sequence: CASREQGGPGELFF.